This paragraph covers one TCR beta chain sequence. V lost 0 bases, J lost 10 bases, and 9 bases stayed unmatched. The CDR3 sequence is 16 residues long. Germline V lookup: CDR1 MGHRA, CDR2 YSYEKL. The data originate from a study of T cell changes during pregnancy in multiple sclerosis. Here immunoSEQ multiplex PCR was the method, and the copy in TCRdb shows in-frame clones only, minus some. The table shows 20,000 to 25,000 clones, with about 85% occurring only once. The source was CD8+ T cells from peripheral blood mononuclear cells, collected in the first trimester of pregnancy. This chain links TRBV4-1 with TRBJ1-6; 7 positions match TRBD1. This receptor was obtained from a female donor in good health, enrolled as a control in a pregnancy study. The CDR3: CASSQDAGTEKSPLHF. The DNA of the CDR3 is TGCGCCAGCAGCCAAGATGCGGGGACAGAAAAATCACCCCTCCACTTT.